The 18 T cell receptor beta chains given below trace back to one sample, sequenced in a study of T-cell reconstitution after alpha-beta-depleted transplantation in children. This sample's TCRbeta library carried unique molecular identifier barcodes. TCRdb re-called the PCR reads through MiXCR, storing one row per CDR3 protein. The sample comprises some 200,000 distinct CDR3 sequences, 13% to 15% of which are singletons, and roughly an eighth rests with the top ten. The input for sequencing was PBMCs from the stem cell graft donor, taken from the stem cell graft. These TCRs come from a human donor who donated a stem cell graft to a child with acute lymphoblastic leukemia.

For this clonotype: This may stem from a read error, because a much larger clone lies one nucleotide away. The J gene is TRBJ2-4, the V gene TRBV25-1; 11 positions match TRBD2. The V segment lost 1 base and the J segment 12 bases; nucleotides outside the gene matches: 8. Germline CDR1 reads MGHDK; CDR2 reads SYGVNS. The CDR3 is 15 amino acids. CDR3 nucleotide sequence: TGTGCCAGCAGTGAATTTCTAGCGGGAGGAGACAGTCAGTACTTC. It translates to CASSEFLAGGDSQYF.

This clonotype was picked up many times. The rearrangement joins TRBV6-5 to TRBJ2-6, with D unclear. V was pared by 3 bases and J by 1 base, with 7 bases between. Germline V lookup: CDR1 MNHEY, CDR2 SVGAGI. This CDR3 spans 15 amino acids. In DNA form, the CDR3 reads TGTGCCAGCAGTTATATGAGGTCTGGGGCCAACGTCCTGACTTTC. Its protein product is CASSYMRSGANVLTF.

About this clonotype itself: Just one base apart from a much larger clone, this may be a read error. The chain is built from TRBV14 and TRBJ2-4; D perhaps matches TRBD1 (5 bases). Germline V lookup: CDR1 SGHDN, CDR2 FVKESK. CDR3 length: 15 amino acids. For the CDR3, the DNA is TGTGCCAACAGCCAGGGTACTTTGGCCAAAAACATTCAGTACTTC. As protein: CANSQGTLAKNIQYF.

This clonotype was seen more than once but under ten times. V and J are TRBV4-1 and TRBJ2-2, with D perhaps TRBD1 (6 bases). CDR3 length: 18 residues. Germline values: CDR1 MGHRA, CDR2 YSYEKL. V shed 0 bases and J shed 6 bases, with 20 bases lying between them. This CDR3 is CASSQEWGPGTGSGELFF. The CDR3 bases are TGCGCCAGCAGCCAAGAATGGGGGCCAGGGACGGGGTCCGGGGAGCTGTTTTTT.

This clonotype was seen more than once but under ten times. CDR3 nucleotides: TGTGCCAGCAGTCGCCGGACTAGTCTCTACGAGCAGTACTTC. Amino acid sequence: CASSRRTSLYEQYF. J is TRBJ2-7 and V is TRBV6-1; the match to TRBD2 covers 7 bases. The V segment lost 5 bases and the J segment 3 bases; nucleotides outside the gene matches: 7. The CDR3 totals 14 residues. Germline V gene sequence: CDR1 MNHNS, CDR2 SASEGT.

The sample holds many counts of this clonotype. V usage is TRBV20-1 and J usage is TRBJ1-1; 7 nucleotides match TRBD1. Germline V lookup: CDR1 DFQATT, CDR2 SNEGSKA (reference sequence). This CDR3 contains 15 residues. V lost 0 bases and J lost 0; bases outside the gene matches: 4. In DNA form, the CDR3 reads TGCAGTGCTAGAGATCGGGACAGAGTGAACACTGAAGCTTTCTTT. Translating it yields CSARDRDRVNTEAFF.

This clonotype was detected ten times or more. The chain uses TRBV7-8 and TRBJ2-1, with D possibly matching TRBD2 (6 bases). Trimming cost V 2 bases and J 12 bases, with 11 bases left between them. This CDR3 comprises 12 residues. CDR1 is SGHVS, CDR2 FQNEAQ, per germline. CDR3 protein: CASSLNGGRQFF. The CDR3 nucleotides are TGTGCCAGCAGCTTAAACGGGGGAAGGCAGTTCTTC.

Many counts were recorded for this clonotype. This rearrangement joins TRBV4-1 to TRBJ2-7, with 12 bases aligning to TRBD2. V was clipped by 1 base and J by 3 bases; unmatched bases: 1. The CDR3 has 15 residues. CDR1 and CDR2 from the germline V gene are MGHRA and YSYEKL. The CDR3 DNA reads TGCGCCAGCAGCCAAGTGACTAGCGGGAGCTACGAGCAGTACTTC. It codes for CASSQVTSGSYEQYF.

J is TRBJ2-7 and V is TRBV6-2 or TRBV6-3; D possibly matches TRBD1 or TRBD2 (5 bases each). The V gene's germline CDR1 is MNHEY and CDR2 SVGEGT. This CDR3 contains 13 residues. V was clipped by 2 bases and J by 2 bases, with 7 bases between them. The CDR3 DNA is TGTGCCAGCAGTTACACGGGGCCCTACGAGCAGTACTTC. This gives the protein CASSYTGPYEQYF.

This clonotype was counted many times. V usage is TRBV12-3 or TRBV12-4 and J usage is TRBJ2-2; 7 bases map to TRBD2. CDR3 size: 16 residues. After removal of 6 bases from V and 2 bases from J, the junction contained 9 bases not matched to a gene. The DNA of the CDR3 is TGTGCCAGCAGCACGCTAGCGGTAGGAAACACCGGGGAGCTGTTTTTT. The encoded protein is CASSTLAVGNTGELFF.

V usage is TRBV20-1 and J usage is TRBJ2-7, with D tentatively TRBD1 (6 bases). There are 13 residues in the CDR3. Trimming shortened V by 3 bases and J by 4 bases, and 13 bases separated the two germline ends. Germline V lookup: CDR1 DFQATT, CDR2 SNEGSKA (reference sequence). The CDR3: CSASPTGLYEQYF. CDR3 sequence (DNA): TGCAGTGCTAGCCCCACAGGGTTATACGAGCAGTACTTC.

A remark on this clonotype: A much larger clone lies a single base off, so this may be a read error. In this CDR3 the conserved last residue, phenylalanine or tryptophan, is missing, so a read error is likely. This chain connects TRBV12-3 or TRBV12-4 to TRBJ2-7, with 10 bases identical to TRBD1. CDR3 length: 15 amino acids. The ends lost 4 bases at V and 9 bases at J; junction bases unmatched: 12. As DNA, the CDR3 is TGTGCCAGCAGTTCCTATGGGACAGGGGTGGTCGGGCAGTACTAC. Translating it yields CASSSYGTGVVGQYY.

This clonotype was recorded many times. V usage is TRBV10-3 and J usage is TRBJ1-1; TRBD1 aligns across 10 bases. Germline CDR1 and CDR2: ENHRY and SYGVKD. Germline trimming cut 3 bases from V and 1 base from J; bases unmatched to any gene: 2. The CDR3 loop spans 15 amino acids. CDR3 residues: CAISDRTGGNTEAFF. The CDR3 DNA sequence: TGTGCCATCAGTGATAGGACAGGGGGGAACACTGAAGCTTTCTTT.

This clonotype came up many times. CDR3 DNA sequence: TGTGCCAGCAGGAGCCCGGGGGGAGTAAAGGAGACCCAGTACTTC. This translates into CASRSPGGVKETQYF. The chain combines TRBV2 with TRBJ2-5, with 7 bases fitting TRBD2. CDR1 and CDR2 from the germline V gene are SNHLY and FYNNEI. The CDR3 consists of 15 residues. Trimming cost V 6 bases and J 5 bases; bases outside gene matches: 12.

The V gene is TRBV19, the J gene TRBJ1-1; D might be TRBD1 (6 bases). Per germline, CDR1 LNHDA and CDR2 SQIVND (reference sequence). Trimming shortened V by 5 bases and J by 4 bases, and 11 bases separated the two germline ends. The CDR3 consists of 13 residues. In DNA, the CDR3 is TGTGCCAGTAGTTCCTCCAGGGGCACTGAAGCTTTCTTT. It yields the protein CASSSSRGTEAFF.

This clonotype appeared many times. The chain is built from TRBV20-1 and TRBJ2-7, with 12 bases identical to TRBD2. This CDR3 spans 13 amino acids. The germline V gene encodes CDR1 DFQATT and CDR2 SNEGSKA (reference sequence). J lost 3 bases, V lost 6 bases, and 3 bases had no gene match. The CDR3 is CSAGGLAGYEQYF. As DNA, the CDR3 is TGCAGTGCGGGGGGACTAGCGGGCTACGAGCAGTACTTC.

The rearrangement joins TRBV11-1 to TRBJ2-7; 9 nucleotides agree with TRBD2. CDR1 is SGHAT, CDR2 FQDESV, per germline (reference sequence). This CDR3 comprises 14 residues. Unmatched junction bases numbered 4, after V lost 5 bases and J lost 2 bases. CDR3 amino acids: CASSPSGMAYEQYF. In DNA form, the CDR3 reads TGTGCCAGCAGCCCTAGCGGGATGGCCTACGAGCAGTACTTC.

In its sample, this clonotype was seen many times. This chain connects TRBV5-5 to TRBJ2-4, with D unclear. Trimming left V 0 bases short and J 0 bases short, with 10 bases between. The CDR3 spans 16 residues. Germline V gene lookup returns CDR1 SGHKS and CDR2 YYEKEE (reference sequence). The chain's CDR3 is CASSLGVVLAKNIQYF. The CDR3 region has the DNA TGTGCCAGCAGCTTGGGTGTGGTTCTAGCCAAAAACATTCAGTACTTC.